The clone carrying this TCR beta chain occurred a few times. Its antigen is not identified. At the Johns Hopkins FTIC core, DNA taken from cultured CD4+ T cells was sequenced by way of the Oncomine TCR Beta short-read assay. From CD4+ T cells that had been cultured, genomic DNA was extracted. TCRdb recomputed calls from the PCR reads with MiXCR, one row per CDR3 protein. The sample lists around 20,000 distinct CDR3 sequences, 58% occurring once. These data originate in a study of vaccination and CD4 T cells after COVID-19. V was trimmed by 5 bases and J by 8 bases, leaving 18 bases between them. Germline V gene sequence: CDR1 MNHEY, CDR2 SVGEGT. This CDR3 region has 14 residues. Study-level points and caveats: Convalescent patients' vaccine-specific clones were spike mono-reactive in 304 of 307 cases.

The treatment here: roughly ten-day PBMC culture with coronavirus spike peptide pools or control peptides (ViraFEST assay). ViraFEST used peptide pools to expand antigen-specific T cells before TCR sequencing. Sequencing used CD4+ T cells from blood, cultured in vitro, obtained after SARS-CoV-2 vaccination. The sequence derives from a human donor who had recovered from COVID-19. V usage is TRBV6-2 or TRBV6-3 and J usage is TRBJ1-2, with D possibly matching TRBD1 (6 bases). This CDR3 is CASSPRTATAGYTF. The CDR3 DNA follows: TGTGCCAGCAGTCCGCGGACAGCCACGGCGGGCTACACCTTC.